A selection of T cell receptor beta chains follows, all from one sample in a study of CD8 T cells in Susac syndrome. One entry per CDR3 protein results from TCRdb running MiXCR on the immunoSEQ multiplex PCR reads. Here the sample spans more than 150,000 distinct CDR3 sequences, around 93% being singletons. The sample consisted of CD8+ T cells from PBMCs. The receptors originated from a human donor with Susac syndrome. Both conserved end residues are part of each CDR3. A D gene is named only where the DNA matches it firmly. Size is stated for part of the rows, as once, few or many counts, or as a class when the clone is expanded.

J | V | D | size | DNA | CDR3
TRBJ1-6 | TRBV20-1 | . | . | TGCAGTGCTACGGACGAGGGGAATTCACCCCTCCACTTT | CSATDEGNSPLHF
TRBJ2-3 | TRBV2 | . | . | TGTGCCACCACCGTACTGGTCGGAACAGATACGCAGTATTTT | CATTVLVGTDTQYF
TRBJ2-5 | TRBV5-6 | . | few | TGTGCCAGCAGCTTGGAGCAGAGAGGAGAGACCCAGTACTTC | CASSLEQRGETQYF
TRBJ1-1 | TRBV7-2 | . | once | TGTGCCAGCAGCCTAACTTATCGGGTGTACACTGAAGCTTTCTTT | CASSLTYRVYTEAFF
TRBJ1-5 | TRBV18 | TRBD1 | . | TGTGCCAGCTCCCAGACAGGGCGGGATCAGCCCCAGCATTTT | CASSQTGRDQPQHF
TRBJ2-7 | TRBV27 | . | . | TGTGCCAGCAGTAGACTGGCCGGTTCCTACGAGCAGTACTTC | CASSRLAGSYEQYF
TRBJ2-3 | TRBV5-6 | TRBD2 | . | TGTGCCAGCAGCTCCGGGACTAGCGGGGGAATTGCAGATACGCAGTATTTT | CASSSGTSGGIADTQYF
TRBJ2-1 | TRBV6-5 | . | . | TGTGCCAGCAGTTACCCTGCCTGGACAGAGACTACGGGTGAGCAGTTCTTC | CASSYPAWTETTGEQFF
TRBJ2-1 | TRBV25-1 | . | once | TGTGCCAGCAGTCAACTAGCCCCTGAGCAGTTCTTC | CASSQLAPEQFF
TRBJ2-3 | TRBV4-1 | . | . | TGCGCCAGCAGCCGTCAGGAGGAGGCAGATACGCAGTATTTT | CASSRQEEADTQYF
TRBJ1-1 | TRBV20-1 | TRBD1 | . | TGCAGTGCTAGCAACAGGGGTTTGAACACTGAAGCTTTCTTT | CSASNRGLNTEAFF
TRBJ1-2 | TRBV3-1 | . | . | TGTGCCAGCAGCCCGGGACCGGTGGACTATGGCTACACCTTC | CASSPGPVDYGYTF
TRBJ2-1 | TRBV12-3/TRBV12-4 | TRBD1 | . | TGTGCCAGCACCACGGGACAGACCTACAATGAGCAGTTCTTC | CASTTGQTYNEQFF
TRBJ2-3 | TRBV9 | . | . | TGTGCCAGCACCGGGTCCTTCACAGATACGCAGTATTTT | CASTGSFTDTQYF
TRBJ2-1 | TRBV19 | . | . | TGTGCCAGTAGTCTGGGCTACGTCGAGCAGTTCTTC | CASSLGYVEQFF
TRBJ1-2 | TRBV7-9 | . | . | TGTGCCAGCACAATAGACAGGAACTATGGCTACACCTTC | CASTIDRNYGYTF
TRBJ1-6 | TRBV9 | TRBD1 | . | TGTGCCAGCAGCGCATACAGGGGGTCTAATTCACCCCTCCACTTT | CASSAYRGSNSPLHF
TRBJ2-1 | TRBV5-4 | TRBD2 | . | TGTGCCAGCAGCGCTCTAGCGGGGTCCGTCATGTGGAATGAGCAGTTCTTC | CASSALAGSVMWNEQFF
TRBJ2-5 | TRBV5-1 | . | . | TGCGCCAGCAGCGAACCGACCCGAGCAGTGGAGACCCAGTACTTC | CASSEPTRAVETQYF
TRBJ1-2 | TRBV14 | . | . | TGTGCCAGCAGCGAAGAACCCCCTGACAGCGAGACTAACTATGGCTACACCTTC | CASSEEPPDSETNYGYTF
TRBJ2-5 | TRBV5-1 | . | . | TGCGCCAGCAGTGGGAACCAAGAGACCCAGTACTTC | CASSGNQETQYF
TRBJ2-7 | TRBV11-2 | . | . | TGTGCCAGCAGCTTAGAGCAATTTCGGGGGGAGCAGTACTTC | CASSLEQFRGEQYF
TRBJ2-5 | TRBV6-5 | TRBD1 | . | TGTGCCAGCAGTGGGGGACAGGAGCAAGAGACCCAGTACTTC | CASSGGQEQETQYF
TRBJ2-5 | TRBV7-9 | . | . | TGTGCCATCGTTAAAGAGACCCAGTACTTC | CAIVKETQYF
TRBJ1-2 | TRBV13 | . | . | TGTGCCAGCAGCTTAGTCGGGGATGGCTACACCTTC | CASSLVGDGYTF
TRBJ2-5 | TRBV20-1 | . | once | TGCAGTGCTAGAGATATAGGGGTCAAAGGGTCCCAGTACTTC | CSARDIGVKGSQYF
TRBJ2-5 | TRBV13 | TRBD1 | . | TGTGCCAGCAGCTTAGCCGGGACAGGGGGAGAGACCCAGTACTTC | CASSLAGTGGETQYF
TRBJ2-7 | TRBV28 | . | . | TGTGCCAGCAGTACGGACGGGTACGAGCAGTACTTC | CASSTDGYEQYF
TRBJ1-1 | TRBV20-1 | . | . | TGCAGTGCTAGAGATCCCCTCCATTGGGAAGCTTTCTTT | CSARDPLHWEAFF
TRBJ2-1 | TRBV29-1 | TRBD1 | . | TGCAGCTCAGGACAGGGGACGGCATTCGAGCAGTTCTTC | CSSGQGTAFEQFF
TRBJ2-7 | TRBV11-1 | . | . | TGTGCCAGCAGCTCTTACATTTACGAGCAGTACTTC | CASSSYIYEQYF
TRBJ1-6 | TRBV27 | TRBD1 | . | TGTGCCAGCAGTACCCCGACAGGGGCCCCCCTCCACTTT | CASSTPTGAPLHF
TRBJ1-1 | TRBV4-1 | . | . | TGCGCCAGCAGCCAAGGTGTCAGGACGAACACTGAAGCTTTCTTT | CASSQGVRTNTEAFF
TRBJ2-5 | TRBV29-1 | TRBD2 | . | TGCAGCGGTAGCGGGAGTAAGTTTGAGACCCAGTACTTC | CSGSGSKFETQYF
TRBJ2-7 | TRBV4-1 | TRBD2 | . | TGCGCCAGCAGCCATCCTAGCGGAGCCTACGAGCAGTACTTC | CASSHPSGAYEQYF
TRBJ1-4 | TRBV27 | TRBD1 | . | TGTGCCAGCAGTGCTGACAGGGACGAAAAACTGTTTTTT | CASSADRDEKLFF
TRBJ1-5 | TRBV5-1 | . | . | TGCGCCAGCAGCTTGCGGACTGTCCCCAATCAGCCCCAGCATTTT | CASSLRTVPNQPQHF
TRBJ2-7 | TRBV29-1 | . | . | TGCAGCGTTGGGGCGCAAGGGGACTACGAGCAGTACTTC | CSVGAQGDYEQYF
TRBJ2-1 | TRBV9 | TRBD1 | . | TGTGCCAGCAGCGTAGGACAGGGGTACCACAATGAGCAGTTCTTC | CASSVGQGYHNEQFF
TRBJ1-2 | TRBV20-1 | . | . | TGCAGTGCTAGAGATTTATACCAGGGCTACTATGGCTACACCTTC | CSARDLYQGYYGYTF
TRBJ2-1 | TRBV9 | TRBD2 | . | TGTGCCAGCAGCGTTAGCGGGGGGGATTACAATGAGCAGTTCTTC | CASSVSGGDYNEQFF
TRBJ2-4 | TRBV23-1 | . | . | TGCGCCAGCAGTCACTCCCGGGACCCAGAAGCCAAAAACATTCAGTACTTC | CASSHSRDPEAKNIQYF
TRBJ1-2 | TRBV27 | . | . | TGTGCCAGCAGTTTAGCACAGGTCTATGGCTACACCTTC | CASSLAQVYGYTF
TRBJ2-1 | TRBV19 | . | . | TGTGCCAGTAGTATAACGGGGGACTCCTACAATGAGCAGTTCTTC | CASSITGDSYNEQFF
TRBJ2-7 | TRBV13 | . | . | TGTGCCAGCAAACAGGGCGACGAGCAGTACTTC | CASKQGDEQYF
TRBJ2-1 | TRBV29-1 | . | . | TGCAGCGTTGAAACGTCGTACAATGAGCAGTTCTTC | CSVETSYNEQFF
TRBJ1-5 | TRBV6-5 | . | . | TGTGCCAGCAGGATTAATCAGTATTCTAATCAGCCCCAGCATTTT | CASRINQYSNQPQHF
TRBJ2-2 | TRBV6-5 | . | . | TGTGCCAGCAGTTACTCAGGCACCGGGGAGCTGTTTTTT | CASSYSGTGELFF
TRBJ2-4 | TRBV2 | TRBD2 | . | TGTGCCAGCAGTGGACCTAGCGGGGAAAACATTCAGTACTTC | CASSGPSGENIQYF
TRBJ2-7 | TRBV29-1 | TRBD2 | . | TGCAGCGTTGGGCTAGCGGGAGACGGGGAGCAGTACTTC | CSVGLAGDGEQYF
TRBJ2-7 | TRBV4-1 | . | once | TGCGCCAGCAGCCTTAGCCCCGGGACATCCTACGAGCAGTACTTC | CASSLSPGTSYEQYF
TRBJ2-3 | TRBV9 | . | . | TGTGCCAGCAGCGTAGGCAGTGGCACCTCCACAGATACGCAGTATTTT | CASSVGSGTSTDTQYF
TRBJ2-7 | TRBV3-1 | TRBD2 | . | TGTGCCAGCAGCCAAGCGGGGGGGCAAAGCGAGCAGTACTTC | CASSQAGGQSEQYF
TRBJ1-1 | TRBV11-2 | . | . | TGTGCCAGCAGCTTCTCATCTCAGGGGCCGTACACTGAAGCTTTCTTT | CASSFSSQGPYTEAFF